This T cell receptor (beta chain) was identified during a study of human T cells and chemical hapten exposure. V lost 5 bases to trimming and J lost 4 bases; unmatched junction nucleotides: 7. CDR3 size: 16 residues. The germline gives CDR1 SGHDT, CDR2 YYEEEE. Time point in this sample: patch test 1, 2 weeks after DPC sensitization. Treatment noted: therapeutic diphenylcyclopropenone sensitization with weekly scalp DPC. A single record per CDR3 protein comes from TCRdb applying MiXCR to the RACE reads. The sample contains 370,000 or so distinct CDR3 sequences, around 5% of which appear only once. The origin of this receptor is a woman aged 45 to 65 with alopecia areata. Some clones in this sample may be carry-over from other donors' samples. The sample here was whole blood, taken in connection with sensitization to the hapten diphenylcyclopropenone (DPC). This chain uses TRBV5-6 with TRBJ2-3; 13 bases align to TRBD2. Here the CDR3 DNA reads TGTGCCAGCAGTCGGACTAGCGGGAGTCCCTCAGATACGCAGTATTTT. Translation: CASSRTSGSPSDTQYF.